The 22 T cell receptor beta chains listed next were all sequenced from one sample in a study of shared clonotypes between healthy human individuals (TCRdb year 2020). To prepare the library, the immunoSEQ multiplex PCR assay was applied. The immuneACCESS repertoire file appears here via TCRdb, limited to in-frame rearrangements. These files lack a portion of the clones; in checked studies, under half of the deficit traces to unresolved V genes, and the cause of the others is not known. The sample includes about 2.1 million clones, with just under 95% observed a single time. More than 1.5% of the sample is taken by the ten largest. CD8 naive samples were obtained by positive selection for CCR7 among CD45RO-negative cells, yielding a CD45RA+CCR7+ population from which TemRA cells were excluded. The specimen sequenced was naive CD8+ T cells from PBMCs. Read against the paper, the sample's cell subset or site label means: CD45RA+CCR7+. The receptor set was obtained from a man aged 18 to 29 in good health. Some clones in this sample may be carry-over from other donors' samples.

The CDR3 DNA sequence: TGTGCCAGCAGCGGGACAGGGGCCACCGGGGAGCTGTTTTTT. Its translation: CASSGTGATGELFF. This chain joins TRBV7-9 and TRBJ2-2; TRBD1 matches 10 bases. Germline trimming cut 5 bases from V and 4 bases from J; bases unmatched to any gene: 1. Germline CDR1 and CDR2: SEHNR and FQNEAQ (reference sequence). This CDR3 comprises 14 residues. The complete variable domain, with remaining parts taken from reference TRBV7-9 and TRBJ2-2, reads DTGVSQNPRHKITKRGQNVTFRCDPISEHNRLYWYRQTLGQGPEFLTYFQNEAQLEKSRLLSDRFSAERPKGSFSTLEIQRTEQGDSAMYLCASSGTGATGELFFGEGSRLTVL.

The chain employs TRBV28 and TRBJ2-7; no definite D call. Trimming took off 6 bases at V and 0 bases at J, with 15 bases between the two ends. Germline V CDR1 and CDR2: MDHEN, SYDVKM. The CDR3 is made up of 15 amino acids. CDR3: CASSLDGYSSYEQYF. As DNA, the CDR3 is TGTGCCAGCAGCCTGGACGGTTACAGCTCCTACGAGCAGTACTTC.

The rearrangement links TRBV9 to TRBJ1-1, with 7 bases identical to TRBD1. CDR1 and CDR2 from the germline V gene are SGDLS and YYNGEE. V dropped 2 bases and J dropped 2; count of bases not matched to a gene: 6. This CDR3 has 15 amino acids. The CDR3 DNA reads TGTGCCAGCAGCGTCCTTCGGGACAGCAACACTGAAGCTTTCTTT. Translating gives CASSVLRDSNTEAFF.

The V gene is TRBV27, the J gene TRBJ2-7; 8 bases are shared with TRBD1. V lost 5 bases to trimming and J lost 4 bases; unmatched junction nucleotides: 13. CDR1 is MNHEY and CDR2 is SMNVEV in the germline V gene (reference sequence). The CDR3 totals 16 residues. The CDR3 region is CASSTRGQGIRYEQYF. The CDR3, as DNA: TGTGCCAGCAGTACACGTGGACAGGGAATTCGTTACGAGCAGTACTTC.

The rearrangement links TRBV2 to TRBJ1-2; D call uncertain. In germline, CDR1 is SNHLY, CDR2 FYNNEI. This CDR3 has 13 residues. V was clipped by 3 bases and J by 4 bases, with 9 bases between them. CDR3 in amino acids: CASSEVRSYGYTF. For the CDR3, the DNA is TGTGCCAGCAGTGAGGTGCGGAGCTATGGCTACACCTTC.

The chain couples TRBV29-1 to TRBJ1-1; D gene uncertain. Germline values: CDR1 SQVTM, CDR2 ANQGSEA. Trimming took 5 bases from V and 8 from J, leaving 12 bases between them. The CDR3 covers 11 residues. CDR3 region: CSVRAPSEAFF. The DNA for the CDR3 is TGCAGCGTTCGGGCCCCCTCGGAAGCTTTCTTT.

The rearrangement joins TRBV2 to TRBJ2-7; the D call may be TRBD1 or TRBD2 (5 bases each). The CDR3 sequence is 12 residues long. The germline V gene encodes CDR1 SNHLY and CDR2 FYNNEI. The V and J ends lost 7 bases and 3 bases respectively, with 10 bases between them. The CDR3 loop reads CASTLGDYEQYF. CDR3 DNA sequence: TGTGCCAGCACCCTGGGGGACTACGAGCAGTACTTC.

This chain uses TRBV19 with TRBJ1-2; D unclear. V gave up 7 bases and J gave up 8 bases, with 11 bases separating them. CDR1 LNHDA and CDR2 SQIVND come from the germline V gene (reference sequence). The CDR3 has 11 residues. CDR3 protein: CASTEGRGYTF. The CDR3 DNA follows: TGTGCCAGTACCGAGGGCAGGGGCTACACCTTC.

On this clone itself: In the same sample, other DNA sequences code for this CDR3. This rearrangement joins TRBV19 to TRBJ2-2; TRBD1 might be the D (5 bases). CDR1 and CDR2 (germline): LNHDA, SQIVND (reference sequence). The CDR3 sequence is 14 residues long. Trimming took off 3 bases at V and 1 base at J, with 6 bases between the two ends. The DNA for the CDR3 is TGTGCCAGTAGTATTGGACAGAACACCGGGGAGCTGTTTTTT. It is translated as CASSIGQNTGELFF.

The V gene is TRBV4-3, the J gene TRBJ2-3; D is unresolved. V was pared by 0 bases and J by 0 bases, with 7 bases between. This CDR3 spans 15 amino acids. The germline CDR1 and CDR2 sequences are LGHNA and YSLEER. CDR3 sequence (DNA): TGCGCCAGCAGCCAAGATGGTCGTAGCACAGATACGCAGTATTTT. Its translation is CASSQDGRSTDTQYF.

This chain connects TRBV9 to TRBJ1-4; D not resolved. V was clipped by 0 bases and J by 11 bases, with 14 bases between them. The germline gives CDR1 SGDLS, CDR2 YYNGEE. The CDR3 is made up of 14 amino acids. The CDR3 reads CASSVEGRAGKLFF. The CDR3 DNA follows: TGTGCCAGCAGCGTAGAAGGCCGCGCCGGGAAACTGTTTTTT. Together with reference TRBV9 and TRBJ1-4, the CDR3 gives the full variable domain: DSGVTQTPKHLITATGQRVTLRCSPRSGDLSVYWYQQSLDQGLQFLIQYYNGEERAKGNILERFSAQQFPDLHSELNLSSLELGDSALYFCASSVEGRAGKLFFGSGTQLSVL.

This chain links TRBV7-8 with TRBJ1-1; 9 positions match TRBD1. V was pared by 1 base and J by 1 base, with 4 bases of the junction left unmatched. Germline V gives CDR1 SGHVS, CDR2 FQNEAQ. The CDR3 is made up of 16 amino acids. The CDR3 region is CASSLGQGDQNTEAFF. The CDR3 DNA follows: TGTGCCAGCAGCTTAGGACAGGGGGACCAGAACACTGAAGCTTTCTTT.

The chain combines TRBV28 with TRBJ2-3; D remains unclear. The V and J ends lost 6 bases and 0 bases respectively, with 19 bases between them. Looked up from germline, CDR1 is MDHEN and CDR2 is SYDVKM. The CDR3 runs 17 residues. DNA of the CDR3: TGTGCCAGCAGGCCACTCCGGGCCTACGGAAGCACAGATACGCAGTATTTT. It translates to CASRPLRAYGSTDTQYF.

About this clone: The sample has other DNA sequences that encode this CDR3 too. This chain uses TRBV6-5 with TRBJ2-1, with D possibly being TRBD2 (6 bases). Per the germline V gene, CDR1 is MNHEY and CDR2 is SVGAGI. CDR3 length: 16 residues. Deletions cut 0 bases from V and 0 bases from J, with 9 bases between. In nucleotides, the CDR3 is TGTGCCAGCAGTTACTCAGCCGGGAGCTCCTACAATGAGCAGTTCTTC. As protein: CASSYSAGSSYNEQFF.

This rearrangement joins TRBV6-1 to TRBJ1-1; possible D gene TRBD1, 5 bases. Per the germline V gene, CDR1 is MNHNS and CDR2 is SASEGT. The V and J ends lost 3 bases and 3 bases respectively, with 11 bases between them. The CDR3 contains 14 residues. The CDR3 bases are TGTGCCAGCAGTGACCCCAGGGTCTACACTGAAGCTTTCTTT. This gives the protein CASSDPRVYTEAFF.

The chain has TRBV27 and TRBJ2-4, with 7 bases identical to TRBD1. V trimming: 0 bases; J trimming: 6 bases; junction bases outside the gene matches: 14. Germline V lookup: CDR1 MNHEY, CDR2 SMNVEV (reference sequence). This CDR3 comprises 18 residues. The CDR3 protein is CASSLSRREGGLLNIQYF. The CDR3 region has the DNA TGTGCCAGCAGTTTATCGCGTCGAGAAGGGGGCCTACTAAACATTCAGTACTTC.

The chain employs TRBV7-9 and TRBJ2-3; 10 bases are a match to TRBD1. The germline V gene encodes CDR1 SEHNR and CDR2 FQNEAQ (reference sequence). The CDR3 is made up of 17 amino acids. V lost 1 base to trimming and J lost 1 base; unmatched junction nucleotides: 5. The CDR3 nucleotides are TGTGCCAGCAGCTTAGGGACAGGGGGTGCACGCACAGATACGCAGTATTTT. Its protein product is CASSLGTGGARTDTQYF.

J is TRBJ2-1 and V is TRBV2; D not resolved. Deletions cut 6 bases from V and 4 bases from J, with 13 bases between. This CDR3 has 14 amino acids. Per the germline V gene, CDR1 is SNHLY and CDR2 is FYNNEI. The CDR3, as DNA: TGTGCCAGCAGCCCTTCTGTATCATACAATGAGCAGTTCTTC. This encodes CASSPSVSYNEQFF.

The chain is built from TRBV9 and TRBJ1-1, with a weak D call TRBD1 (5 bases). The CDR3 contains 15 residues. Germline loops: CDR1 SGDLS, CDR2 YYNGEE. V was shortened by 3 bases and J by 0 bases, with 12 bases between the two germline ends. CDR3 sequence (DNA): TGTGCCAGCAGCGCCGCCGGGACGATGAACACTGAAGCTTTCTTT. Translating it yields CASSAAGTMNTEAFF.

The rearrangement joins TRBV28 to TRBJ1-1; D might be TRBD1 (5 bases). CDR3 size: 17 residues. Germline CDR1 reads MDHEN; CDR2 reads SYDVKM. V dropped 6 bases and J dropped 1 base, with 21 bases sitting between them. The CDR3: CASSRTVVRGRNTEAFF. CDR3 bases: TGTGCCAGCAGCAGAACCGTTGTTCGGGGCCGGAACACTGAAGCTTTCTTT.

The J gene is TRBJ1-2, the V gene TRBV5-6; D might be TRBD1 (6 bases). Trimming shortened V by 0 bases and J by 7 bases, and 16 bases separated the two germline ends. CDR1 is SGHDT, CDR2 YYEEEE, per germline. This CDR3 contains 15 residues. The CDR3: CASSLASGESVGYTF. For the CDR3, the DNA is TGTGCCAGCAGCTTGGCGTCAGGGGAAAGTGTTGGCTACACCTTC.

This chain connects TRBV28 to TRBJ2-7; 11 positions match TRBD1. Germline V lookup: CDR1 MDHEN, CDR2 SYDVKM. With 1 base clipped from V and 4 bases from J, the junction kept 3 bases outside the gene matches. The CDR3 is made up of 15 amino acids. The CDR3 DNA reads as TGTGCCAGCAGTTTATTCGGGACAGGGGGTTACGAGCAGTACTTC. This sequence encodes CASSLFGTGGYEQYF. The entire variable domain, with the rest obtained from reference TRBV28 and TRBJ2-7, is as follows: DVKVTQSSRYLVKRTGEKVFLECVQDMDHENMFWYRQDPGLGLRLIYFSYDVKMKEKGDIPEGYSVSREKKERFSLILESASTNQTSMYLCASSLFGTGGYEQYFGPGTRLTVT.